The next 24 T cell receptor beta chains were all read from a single sample in a study of blood T cell repertoires in COVID-19. Profiled with immunoSEQ multiplex PCR; TCRdb holds only in-frame clones, not every one. The sample yields about 380,000 clones, around 89% seen once. Sequences were obtained from PBMCs or T cells enriched from blood (not recorded which). The receptors originated from a woman aged 18-30 years who had recovered from COVID-19.

The rearrangement uses TRBV24-1 and TRBJ1-5; a possible D gene is TRBD1 (6 bases). This CDR3 region has 14 residues. Germline assignment: CDR1 KGHDR and CDR2 SFDVKD. V was pared by 9 bases and J by 0 bases, with 11 bases between. CDR3 region: CATQGGASNQPQHF. The CDR3 DNA follows: TGTGCCACCCAAGGGGGGGCTAGCAATCAGCCCCAGCATTTT.

The chain couples TRBV12-3 or TRBV12-4 to TRBJ1-2, with 7 bases that match TRBD1. The CDR3 extends over 13 amino acids. The V gene end was trimmed by 7 bases and the J gene end by 3 bases; junction bases not matched to a gene: 5. CDR3 DNA: TGTGCCAGCAAGGGGACAGTTTACTATGGCTACACCTTC. Its translation is CASKGTVYYGYTF.

V is TRBV13 and J is TRBJ1-6, with a weak D call TRBD1 (6 bases). Per germline, CDR1 PRHDT and CDR2 FYEKMQ (reference sequence). The CDR3 extends over 15 amino acids. Deletions cut 8 bases from V and 0 bases from J, with 11 bases between. The CDR3 bases are TGTGCCAGCGGGCAGGGGAGCTCCTATAATTCACCCCTCCACTTT. Protein: CASGQGSSYNSPLHF.

The gene calls are TRBV11-2 and TRBJ1-1; TRBD1 agrees at 10 bases. Germline V gene lookup returns CDR1 SGHAT and CDR2 FQNNGV. After removal of 1 base from V and 5 bases from J, the junction contained 16 bases not matched to a gene. The CDR3 length is 19 residues. CDR3 sequence reads: CASSLGAGTGEFGRTEAFF. The CDR3 DNA follows: TGTGCCAGCAGCTTAGGTGCCGGGACAGGGGAATTTGGAAGGACTGAAGCTTTCTTT.

CDR3 coding DNA: TGCGCCAGCAGCCAAGTCTATGACACAGGAAATCAGAACTATGGCTACACCTTC. It codes for CASSQVYDTGNQNYGYTF. The chain has TRBV4-1 and TRBJ1-2, with a tentative D call TRBD1 (5 bases). V lost 1 base, J lost 2 bases, and 20 bases lay in between. CDR1 and CDR2 from the germline V gene are MGHRA and YSYEKL. The CDR3 has 18 amino acids.

V gene TRBV12-2 combines with J gene TRBJ1-1. TRBV12-2 is classified as a pseudogene. The CDR3 extends over 15 amino acids. CDR3 protein: CASRPPGRGNTEAFF. In nucleotides, the CDR3 is TGTGCAAGTCGCCCGCCGGGGAGGGGGAACACTGAAGCTTTCTTT.

V is TRBV2 and J is TRBJ2-7, with 10 nucleotides matching TRBD1. Trimming cost V 2 bases and J 3 bases; bases outside gene matches: 4. Germline V gives CDR1 SNHLY, CDR2 FYNNEI. There are 15 residues in the CDR3. This CDR3 reads CASSERQGANYEQYF. In DNA form, the CDR3 reads TGTGCCAGCAGTGAACGACAGGGGGCGAACTACGAGCAGTACTTC.

J is TRBJ2-3 and V is TRBV11-3; 8 nucleotides agree with TRBD1. CDR1 is SGHNT and CDR2 is YENEEA in the germline V gene. The ends lost 4 bases at V and 1 base at J; junction bases unmatched: 1. The length of the CDR3 is 14 residues. CDR3 loop: CASSSDRGTDTQYF. The CDR3, as DNA: TGTGCCAGCAGCTCGGACAGGGGCACAGATACGCAGTATTTT.

This chain uses TRBV6-5 with TRBJ2-5; D unclear. V was shortened by 0 bases and J by 3 bases, with 11 bases between the two germline ends. The CDR3 has 15 residues. Looked up from germline, CDR1 is MNHEY and CDR2 is SVGAGI. In DNA form, the CDR3 reads TGTGCCAGCAGTTACTCCCTAGGATGGGAAGAGACCCAGTACTTC. It specifies CASSYSLGWEETQYF.

This clone occurred once. The gene calls are TRBV7-9 and TRBJ2-7; 7 bases are shared with TRBD1. Losses at the gene ends were 5 bases for V and 1 base for J; bases not matched to a gene: 2. This CDR3 region has 13 residues. Germline V gene data show CDR1 as SEHNR and CDR2 as FQNEAQ (reference sequence). CDR3 DNA sequence: TGTGCCAGCAGCGCAGGGGGTTCCTACGAGCAGTACTTC. It yields the protein CASSAGGSYEQYF.

The DNA of the CDR3 is TGCGCCAGCAGCCAAGACACAGGCCAGAACTATGGCTACACCTTC. This codes for CASSQDTGQNYGYTF. V is TRBV4-3 and J is TRBJ1-2; perhaps TRBD1 as D (5 bases). Germline CDR1 is LGHNA and CDR2 is YSLEER. This CDR3 has 15 amino acids. V gave up 0 bases and J gave up 2 bases, with 10 bases separating them.

In this sample, this clone turned up once. The genes are TRBV10-3 and TRBJ1-1, with D tentatively TRBD1 (5 bases). Between the trimmed V and J ends, which lost 3 bases and 4 bases, there was a span of 9 bases. This CDR3 contains 13 residues. The germline V gene has CDR1 ENHRY and CDR2 SYGVKD. CDR3 bases: TGTGCCATCAGTGACAGGGTTGGCACTGAAGCTTTCTTT. Its translation is CAISDRVGTEAFF.

The J gene is TRBJ2-5, the V gene TRBV6-6; 7 bases are a match to TRBD2. V lost 2 bases, J lost 3 bases, and 6 bases stayed unmatched. The germline CDR1 and CDR2 sequences are MNHNY and SVGAGI (reference sequence). This CDR3 has 15 amino acids. The CDR3 region has the DNA TGTGCCAGCAGTTACGCGAAAGCGGGGAAAGAGACCCAGTACTTC. Amino acid sequence: CASSYAKAGKETQYF.

The rearrangement links TRBV5-1 to TRBJ2-3; TRBD2 matches 14 bases. This CDR3 is 17 amino acids long. Trimming removed 4 bases from V and 1 base from J; junction bases left unmatched: 5. The germline V gene has CDR1 SGHRS and CDR2 YFSETQ. CDR3 DNA sequence: TGCGCCAGCAGCATCGGGACTAGCGGGGGTGGCACAGATACGCAGTATTTT. It encodes CASSIGTSGGGTDTQYF.

V and J are TRBV3-1 (or the pseudogene TRBV3-2) and TRBJ1-1; TRBD1 agrees at 10 bases. Germline assignment: CDR1 LGHDT and CDR2 YNNKEL (reference sequence). V shed 4 bases, J shed 5 bases, and the junction held 4 bases outside the gene matches. CDR3 length equals 14 residues. In DNA form, the CDR3 reads TGTGCCAGCAGCCCGGGACAGGGGATAACTGAAGCTTTCTTT. Its protein product is CASSPGQGITEAFF.

V usage is TRBV15 and J usage is TRBJ2-3, with TRBD1 matching 9 bases. The germline V gene encodes CDR1 LNHNV and CDR2 YYDKDF (reference sequence). V lost 3 bases and J lost 3; bases outside the gene matches: 4. This CDR3 comprises 15 residues. The chain's CDR3 is CATSSRDRDTDTQYF. The CDR3 DNA reads TGTGCCACCAGCAGCCGGGACAGGGATACAGATACGCAGTATTTT.

The rearrangement joins TRBV5-6 to TRBJ2-7, with a weak D call TRBD2 (5 bases). This CDR3 spans 14 amino acids. The ends were cut back, 3 bases at V and 2 bases at J, with 12 bases in the middle. Germline-derived CDR1 and CDR2 are SGHDT and YYEEEE. The CDR3 DNA reads as TGTGCCAGCAGCTCGTACCTAGCAACCTACGAGCAGTACTTC. Amino acids: CASSSYLATYEQYF. Looking up the rest from reference TRBV5-6 and TRBJ2-7 gives the full variable domain: DAGVTQSPTHLIKTRGQQVTLRCSPKSGHDTVSWYQQALGQGPQFIFQYYEEEERQRGNFPDRFSGHQFPNYSSELNVNALLLGDSALYLCASSSYLATYEQYFGPGTRLTVT.

J is TRBJ2-3 and V is TRBV5-1, with 7 bases matching TRBD2. This CDR3 spans 15 amino acids. Germline values: CDR1 SGHRS, CDR2 YFSETQ. Germline trimming cut 2 bases from V and 0 bases from J; bases unmatched to any gene: 3. In DNA, the CDR3 is TGCGCCAGCAGCTTTCAGCGGGGAAGCACAGATACGCAGTATTTT. It is translated as CASSFQRGSTDTQYF.

The chain employs TRBV2 and TRBJ2-1; 7 positions match TRBD2. The CDR3 totals 15 residues. CDR1 and CDR2 from the germline V gene are SNHLY and FYNNEI. The ends lost 6 bases at V and 9 bases at J; junction bases unmatched: 14. In DNA form, the CDR3 reads TGTGCCAGCAGCGTAGGAGCATTCGGGGGGTTTGAGCAGTTCTTC. This encodes CASSVGAFGGFEQFF.

This clone occurred many times. The chain couples TRBV19 to TRBJ1-5; D not certain. The germline V and J ends were trimmed by 8 bases and 1 base, with 15 bases remaining between them. The CDR3 contains 15 residues. The V gene's germline CDR1 is LNHDA and CDR2 SQIVND (reference sequence). CDR3 bases: TGTGCCAGTGCTAGTATTTCGCGGAGCAATCAGCCCCAGCATTTT. Its translation: CASASISRSNQPQHF. Drawing the rest from reference TRBV19 and TRBJ1-5, the complete variable domain is DGGITQSPKYLFRKEGQNVTLSCEQNLNHDAMYWYRQDPGQGLRLIYYSQIVNDFQKGDIAEGYSVSREKKESFPLTVTSAQKNPTAFYLCASASISRSNQPQHFGDGTRLSIL.

This clone was picked up one time. This sequence joins TRBV5-1 and TRBJ1-6; D gene unclear. CDR1 is SGHRS, CDR2 YFSETQ, per germline. This CDR3 has 17 amino acids. V was cut by 4 bases and J by 7 bases, with 21 bases left in between. The CDR3 DNA reads TGCGCCAGCAGCACTGGCGTGGCAGGATTAAGCAATTCACCCCTCCACTTT. As protein: CASSTGVAGLSNSPLHF. Together with reference TRBV5-1 and TRBJ1-6, the CDR3 gives the full variable domain: KAGVTQTPRYLIKTRGQQVTLSCSPISGHRSVSWYQQTPGQGLQFLFEYFSETQRNKGNFPGRFSGRQFSNSRSEMNVSTLELGDSALYLCASSTGVAGLSNSPLHFGNGTRLTVT.

The rearrangement uses TRBV4-3 and TRBJ2-4; 10 bases are a match to TRBD2. Losses at the gene ends were 0 bases for V and 7 bases for J; bases not matched to a gene: 6. In germline, CDR1 is LGHNA, CDR2 YSLEER. The CDR3 sequence is 16 residues long. The CDR3 DNA sequence: TGCGCCAGCAGCCAAGACGCAGCGGGGGGGCCTAACATTCAGTACTTC. The encoded protein is CASSQDAAGGPNIQYF.

This clone showed up just once. The chain carries TRBV30 and TRBJ2-7; unclear D gene. The CDR3 loop spans 11 amino acids. The ends were cut back, 0 bases at V and 5 bases at J, with 5 bases in the middle. CDR1 and CDR2 (germline): GTSNPN, SVGIG (reference sequence). The CDR3 reads CAWSVLNEQYF. The CDR3 coding sequence is TGTGCCTGGAGTGTACTAAACGAGCAGTACTTC. Together with reference TRBV30 and TRBJ2-7, the CDR3 gives the full variable domain: SQTIHQWPATLVQPVGSPLSLECTVEGTSNPNLYWYRQAAGRGLQLLFYSVGIGQISSEVPQNLSASRPQDRQFILSSKKLLLSDSGFYLCAWSVLNEQYFGPGTRLTVT.

V gene TRBV6-5 combines with J gene TRBJ2-2, with TRBD1 matching 10 bases. The length of the CDR3 is 15 residues. The germline gives CDR1 MNHEY, CDR2 SVGAGI. V gave up 7 bases and J gave up 3 bases; unmatched junction bases: 5. This CDR3 reads CASTSGTGDTGELFF. In DNA, the CDR3 is TGTGCCAGCACCTCCGGGACAGGGGACACCGGGGAGCTGTTTTTT.